The 11 T cell receptor beta chains presented below share a single source sample, sequenced in a study of lymphopenia after photon versus proton radiotherapy. The method was immunoSEQ multiplex PCR; TCRdb's version includes in-frame clones alone and lacks a portion of them. In the table there are almost 25,000 clones, 82% of which are singletons. Specimen: peripheral blood, collected from a patient treated with proton-based radiotherapy. The source is a woman aged 70-85 years with pancreatic cancer.

V usage is TRBV5-1 and J usage is TRBJ2-1; 13 bases align to TRBD2. Germline lookup yields CDR1 SGHRS and CDR2 YFSETQ. The CDR3 totals 18 residues. V trimming: 0 bases; J trimming: 9 bases; junction bases outside the gene matches: 12. The CDR3 region is CASSLDGRLAGGLSEQFF. The DNA for the CDR3 is TGCGCCAGCAGCTTGGATGGGAGACTAGCGGGAGGTCTAAGTGAGCAGTTCTTC.

The genes are TRBV11-3 and TRBJ1-1, with D hard to call. V was trimmed by 0 bases and J by 1 base, leaving 3 bases between them. CDR3 size: 13 residues. Germline loops: CDR1 SGHNT, CDR2 YENEEA. CDR3 DNA: TGTGCCAGCAGCTTAGAGGGGAACACTGAAGCTTTCTTT. Residues: CASSLEGNTEAFF.

The DNA for the CDR3 is TGTGCCAGCGGACTGACAGGTCTCTCTGGAAACACCATATATTTT. Translating it yields CASGLTGLSGNTIYF. The chain has TRBV11-3 and TRBJ1-3; possible D gene TRBD1, 6 bases. V was cut by 8 bases and J by 0 bases, with 14 bases left in between. Germline V gives CDR1 SGHNT, CDR2 YENEEA. This CDR3 spans 15 amino acids.

This chain uses TRBV27 with TRBJ1-6, with D unclear. The CDR3 is 13 residues long. Trimming took off 0 bases at V and 8 bases at J, with 5 bases between the two ends. From germline, CDR1 is MNHEY and CDR2 SMNVEV (reference sequence). This CDR3 reads CASSLSADSPLHF. CDR3 in DNA: TGTGCCAGCAGTTTATCGGCAGATTCACCCCTCCACTTT.

This clone has just one count. V is TRBV9 and J is TRBJ1-6, with a tentative D call TRBD1 (6 bases). Trimming shortened V by 0 bases and J by 9 bases, and 13 bases separated the two germline ends. The CDR3 is 15 amino acids. Germline CDR1 is SGDLS and CDR2 is YYNGEE. The CDR3 is CASSVAGDPGSPLHF. The CDR3 coding sequence is TGTGCCAGCAGCGTAGCAGGGGATCCCGGTTCACCCCTCCACTTT.

The genes are TRBV19 and TRBJ2-6; 7 bases map to TRBD1. There are 17 residues in the CDR3. V shed 4 bases, J shed 7 bases, and the junction held 13 bases outside the gene matches. The germline gives CDR1 LNHDA, CDR2 SQIVND (reference sequence). CDR3 sequence (DNA): TGTGCCAGTAGTACCGTCAGACAGGGCGTGGGAGCCAACGTCCTGACTTTC. This sequence encodes CASSTVRQGVGANVLTF.

The chain joins TRBV29-1 to TRBJ1-1; no clear D gene. Germline-derived CDR1 and CDR2 are SQVTM and ANQGSEA. Trimming cost V 8 bases and J 0 bases, with 16 bases left between them. The CDR3 has 14 residues. The CDR3 is CSPLWGLMNTEAFF. Here the CDR3 DNA reads TGCAGCCCCTTGTGGGGTCTTATGAACACTGAAGCTTTCTTT.

The V and J genes are TRBV27 and TRBJ2-7; 8 nucleotides align to TRBD1. The V and J ends lost 5 bases and 2 bases, in that order; junction bases with no gene match: 5. CDR1 is MNHEY and CDR2 is SMNVEV in the germline V gene (reference sequence). This CDR3 is 14 amino acids long. The CDR3 loop reads CASSPSRGPYEQYF. The CDR3 nucleotides read TGTGCCAGCAGTCCCTCCAGGGGGCCCTACGAGCAGTACTTC.

This chain uses TRBV7-2 with TRBJ2-5; 7 nucleotides line up with TRBD2. Gene TRBJ2-7 matches the end of the DNA better, so the J call may be wrong. CDR3 length: 15 residues. Looked up from germline, CDR1 is SGHTA and CDR2 is FQGNSA. CDR3 in DNA: TGTGCCAGCAGCTTAGTGGGCGGGAGCTCCTACGAGCAGTACTTC. This sequence encodes CASSLVGGSSYEQYF.

V usage is TRBV4-3 and J usage is TRBJ2-1; no definite D call. V was shortened by 1 base and J by 0 bases, with 10 bases between the two germline ends. The length of the CDR3 is 16 residues. Looked up from germline, CDR1 is LGHNA and CDR2 is YSLEER. DNA of the CDR3: TGCGCCAGCAGCCAAGGGTGGCCTAGCTCCTACAATGAGCAGTTCTTC. Amino acid sequence: CASSQGWPSSYNEQFF.

This clone has a single count. This chain connects TRBV19 to TRBJ2-7, with 8 nucleotides matching TRBD1. The trim removed 5 bases at V and 2 bases at J, leaving 8 bases unmatched. CDR3 length: 15 amino acids. From germline, CDR1 is LNHDA and CDR2 SQIVND (reference sequence). The CDR3 loop is CASSSPGTGPYEQYF. The CDR3 coding sequence is TGTGCCAGTAGTTCCCCCGGGACAGGCCCCTACGAGCAGTACTTC.